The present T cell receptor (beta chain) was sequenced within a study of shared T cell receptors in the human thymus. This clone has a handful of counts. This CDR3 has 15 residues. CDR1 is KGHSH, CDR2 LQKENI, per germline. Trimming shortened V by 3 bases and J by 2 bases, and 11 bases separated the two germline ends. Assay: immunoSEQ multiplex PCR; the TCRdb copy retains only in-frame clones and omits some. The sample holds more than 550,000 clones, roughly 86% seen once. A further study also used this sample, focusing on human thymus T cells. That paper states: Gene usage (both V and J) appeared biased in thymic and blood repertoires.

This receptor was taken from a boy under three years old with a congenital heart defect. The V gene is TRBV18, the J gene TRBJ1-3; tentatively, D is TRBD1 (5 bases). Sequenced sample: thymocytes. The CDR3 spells CASSPPGKPGNTIYF. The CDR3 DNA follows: TGTGCCAGCTCACCCCCAGGGAAACCTGGAAACACCATATATTTT.